This TCR beta chain was observed in a study of glioma-infiltrating T cells after dendritic cell vaccination. Study at large: Treatment, given 2003 to 2012, was autologous tumor lysate-pulsed dendritic cell vaccination. Study results and limitations: Only a small number of patients had complete blood and tumor samples.

On this clone: The antigen is not known.

There are 13 residues in the CDR3. Trimming removed 4 bases from V and 5 bases from J; junction bases left unmatched: 5. Germline CDR1 SGHRS, CDR2 YFSETQ. Specified time point: after dendritic cell vaccination, including at tumor progression/relapse. Blood PBMC samples: pre-vaccination, two weeks post third vaccination, and at tumor progression. Sequencing used immunoSEQ multiplex PCR; TCRdb keeps in-frame clones, though not all of them. The sample includes roughly 87,000 clones, roughly 87% seen only once; the top ten take under 7%. The sequence was obtained from a human donor with glioblastoma. Material: blood, obtained after dendritic cell vaccination. This chain uses TRBV5-1 with TRBJ2-5; TRBD1 agrees at 7 bases. The CDR3 bases are TGCGCCAGCAGCACTGACAGGGTTGAGACCCAGTACTTC. It yields the protein CASSTDRVETQYF.